This TCR beta chain was sequenced in a study of response to subunit inactivated influenza vaccine. Notes on this clonotype: The antigen is undetermined.

A single record per CDR3 protein comes from TCRdb applying MiXCR to the RT-PCR reads. The sample consists of more than 700,000 distinct CDR3 sequences, roughly 20% of them appearing once. Overall study findings and caveats: Each seasonal influenza vaccination, the authors suggested, recruits few new T cells.

V lost 1 base, J lost 6 bases, and 9 bases lay in between. CDR1 and CDR2 (germline): MGHRA, YSYEKL. The CDR3 consists of 14 residues. This chain links TRBV4-1 with TRBJ2-2; tentatively, D is TRBD1 (6 bases). The sequenced sample was PBMCs from blood, obtained more than 4 days after vaccination. This clonotype was obtained from a man aged 45 to 65 who received an inactivated influenza vaccine. CDR3 sequence (DNA): TGCGCCAGCAGCCAAGCCCCAGGGGCCGGGGAGCTGTTTTTT. It codes for CASSQAPGAGELFF.